This TCR beta chain was identified during a study of cytomegalovirus exposure and HLA in healthy donors. 13 Jbeta primers and 60 Vbeta primers were used for the PCR. Measured with immunoSEQ multiplex PCR; TCRdb has only the in-frame clones, and not every one. The sample holds under 150,000 clones, approximately 83% seen once. This receptor was identified in a male donor in good health and CMV-seronegative. Input material: PBMCs.

For the CDR3, the DNA is TGTGCCAGCAGCCGCATTACCGACACGAGCTCCTACGAGCAGTACTTC. Translated, it gives CASSRITDTSSYEQYF. The V gene is TRBV7-9, the J gene TRBJ2-7; D gene unclear. The CDR3 is 16 residues long. Germline V lookup: CDR1 SEHNR, CDR2 FQNEAQ (reference sequence). The V end lost 5 bases, the J end lost 0 bases, and 17 bases lay between the germline ends.